These 18 T cell receptor beta chains were all obtained from the same sample, sequenced in a study of T-cell reconstitution after alpha-beta-depleted transplantation in children. The authors prepared the TCRbeta library with unique molecular identifiers. TCRdb ran MiXCR on the PCR reads and lists one entry per CDR3 protein. The sample includes about 690,000 distinct CDR3 sequences, approximately 16% of them seen just once. The sample consisted of PBMCs from the stem cell graft donor, taken from the stem cell graft. The receptors derive from a human donor who donated a stem cell graft to a child with acute myeloid leukemia.

This clonotype has more than one count but fewer than ten. The rearrangement links TRBV7-2 to TRBJ1-6; weak D call: TRBD1 (5 bases). The ends were cut back, 4 bases at V and 10 bases at J, with 14 bases in the middle. The CDR3 loop spans 14 amino acids. Looked up from germline, CDR1 is SGHTA and CDR2 is FQGNSA. Here the CDR3 reads CASSSLGGESPLHF. The CDR3 nucleotides read TGTGCCAGCAGCTCCTTGGGGGGTGAATCACCCCTCCACTTT. Using reference TRBV7-2 and TRBJ1-6 for the parts outside the CDR3, the full variable domain is GAGVSQSPSNKVTEKGKDVELRCDPISGHTALYWYRQSLGQGLEFLIYFQGNSAPDKSGLPSDRFSAERTGGSVSTLTIQRTQQEDSAVYLCASSSLGGESPLHFGNGTRLTVT.

The chain recombines TRBV7-8 with TRBJ2-5; D gene unclear. The CDR3 totals 14 residues. CDR1 and CDR2 (germline): SGHVS, FQNEAQ. V lost 5 bases to trimming and J lost 1 base, with 11 bases between them. CDR3 coding DNA: TGTGCCAGCAGCACTCGGCGGACCCAAGAGACCCAGTACTTC. Its translation is CASSTRRTQETQYF.

V and J are TRBV7-3 and TRBJ2-1; D possibly corresponds to TRBD1 (6 bases). The CDR3 covers 16 residues. Germline assignment: CDR1 SGHTA and CDR2 FQGTGA. V dropped 5 bases and J dropped 5 bases, with 19 bases sitting between them. The CDR3, as DNA: TGTGCCAGCAGCCAACAGGGCACCCGGGGCAACAATGAGCAGTTCTTC. It yields the protein CASSQQGTRGNNEQFF.

This clonotype was counted ten times or more. The gene calls are TRBV6-4 and TRBJ2-2, with 9 positions matching TRBD1. Germline CDR1 and CDR2: MRHNA and SNTAGT. This CDR3 has 14 residues. V shed 6 bases, J shed 3 bases, and the junction held 2 bases outside the gene matches. The CDR3 sequence: CASSGTGYTGELFF. CDR3 sequence (DNA): TGTGCCAGCAGCGGGACAGGGTACACCGGGGAGCTGTTTTTT.

This clonotype was observed a handful of times. This rearrangement joins TRBV5-1 to TRBJ2-1; D is unresolved. The length of the CDR3 is 15 residues. The V and J ends lost 4 bases and 0 bases respectively, with 11 bases between them. Germline V gene sequence: CDR1 SGHRS, CDR2 YFSETQ. The CDR3: CASSLNTDSYNEQFF. The CDR3 nucleotides are TGCGCCAGCAGCCTAAACACTGACTCCTACAATGAGCAGTTCTTC.

This clonotype was seen at least ten times. V gene TRBV24-1 combines with J gene TRBJ2-3; 8 nucleotides agree with TRBD1. Germline V gives CDR1 KGHDR, CDR2 SFDVKD. The CDR3 consists of 13 residues. V was pared by 5 bases and J by 6 bases, with 3 bases of the junction left unmatched. Here the CDR3 DNA reads TGTGCCACCAGTGTGGACAGGGAGGATACGCAGTATTTT. It specifies CATSVDREDTQYF.

The rearrangement joins TRBV10-3 to TRBJ2-1, with D hard to call. CDR3 size: 14 residues. Germline V gene data show CDR1 as ENHRY and CDR2 as SYGVKD. The germline V and J ends were trimmed by 4 bases and 4 bases, with 11 bases remaining between them. The CDR3 nucleotides read TGTGCCATCAGTGGGCCGGACCAGTACAATGAGCAGTTCTTC. Translating gives CAISGPDQYNEQFF.

This clonotype was recorded many times. V gene TRBV29-1 combines with J gene TRBJ2-1, with D tentatively TRBD1 (5 bases). Germline CDR1 SQVTM, CDR2 ANQGSEA. This CDR3 is built from 15 residues. V lost 7 bases to trimming and J lost 1 base, with 17 bases between them. The CDR3 loop is CSAAELGQSYNEQFF. CDR3 nucleotide sequence: TGCAGCGCTGCAGAGTTGGGGCAGTCCTACAATGAGCAGTTCTTC.

This clonotype was seen at least ten times. For the CDR3, the DNA is TGTGCCAGCAGCTTGGTCCGGGACCAGAGAAACACCATATATTTT. The encoded protein is CASSLVRDQRNTIYF. The rearrangement links TRBV5-6 to TRBJ1-3; maybe TRBD1 (5 bases). The germline V gene encodes CDR1 SGHDT and CDR2 YYEEEE. The CDR3 contains 15 residues. Trimming shortened V by 0 bases and J by 5 bases, and 12 bases separated the two germline ends.

The V and J genes are TRBV12-3 or TRBV12-4 and TRBJ2-3; 7 bases are a match to TRBD2. V shed 1 base and J 2 bases; nucleotides not matched to a gene: 6. CDR3 length: 16 amino acids. CDR3 in DNA: TGTGCCAGCAGTTTAGGGTCGCTAGCGGTCACAGATACGCAGTATTTT. It is translated as CASSLGSLAVTDTQYF.

This clonotype turned up a few times. The chain has TRBV4-3 and TRBJ1-3; D is unclear. Germline V gene sequence: CDR1 LGHNA, CDR2 YSLEER. The CDR3 loop spans 16 amino acids. Trimming took 0 bases from V and 0 from J, leaving 9 bases between them. The CDR3 here is CASSQETAYSGNTIYF. DNA of the CDR3: TGCGCCAGCAGCCAAGAGACGGCATACTCTGGAAACACCATATATTTT.

This clonotype showed up just a few times. Compared with germline, one end of the junction differs, possibly owing to a read error. The rearrangement joins TRBV28 to TRBJ1-5; D unresolved. This CDR3 is built from 14 residues. CDR1 is MDHEN and CDR2 is SYDVKM in the germline V gene. The CDR3: CASEDSASHHPQHF. CDR3 nucleotides: TGTGCCAGCGAGGACTCTGCGAGCCATCATCCCCAGCATTTT.

This clonotype was seen more than once but under ten times. The chain joins TRBV7-2 to TRBJ2-3, with TRBD2 matching 13 bases. V trimming: 2 bases; J trimming: 4 bases; junction bases outside the gene matches: 6. The CDR3 extends over 17 amino acids. Germline lookup yields CDR1 SGHTA and CDR2 FQGNSA. DNA of the CDR3: TGTGCCAGCAGCTTATCACTAGCGGGGGGGCCGGCAGATACGCAGTATTTT. This encodes CASSLSLAGGPADTQYF.

The rearrangement links TRBV7-9 to TRBJ1-3; D is ambiguous. CDR3 length: 14 residues. Trimming shortened V by 4 bases and J by 4 bases, and 11 bases separated the two germline ends. The germline gives CDR1 SEHNR, CDR2 FQNEAQ (reference sequence). The chain's CDR3 is CASSSGSAGNTIYF. The CDR3, as DNA: TGTGCCAGCAGCTCGGGTTCGGCCGGAAACACCATATATTTT.

This clonotype was detected a few times. The chain combines TRBV7-2 with TRBJ2-7; D is ambiguous. The CDR3 runs to 12 residues. Germline CDR1 SGHTA, CDR2 FQGNSA. Trimming stripped 3 bases from V and 8 bases from J, with 11 bases between. The CDR3 here is CASSFEVGQQYF. CDR3 DNA: TGTGCCAGCAGCTTCGAGGTAGGGCAGCAGTACTTC.

The chain joins TRBV9 to TRBJ2-5, with 9 bases identical to TRBD2. The germline V gene encodes CDR1 SGDLS and CDR2 YYNGEE. V trimming: 0 bases; J trimming: 2 bases; junction bases outside the gene matches: 8. The CDR3 runs to 17 residues. The CDR3: CASSVGRRAGGQETQYF. The CDR3, as DNA: TGTGCCAGCAGCGTAGGGAGAAGGGCGGGGGGGCAAGAGACCCAGTACTTC. The entire variable domain, with the rest obtained from reference TRBV9 and TRBJ2-5, is as follows: DSGVTQTPKHLITATGQRVTLRCSPRSGDLSVYWYQQSLDQGLQFLIQYYNGEERAKGNILERFSAQQFPDLHSELNLSSLELGDSALYFCASSVGRRAGGQETQYFGPGTRLLVL.

This clonotype occurred many times. The chain combines TRBV20-1 with TRBJ1-5; 12 nucleotides align to TRBD1. Germline CDR1 is DFQATT and CDR2 is SNEGSKA (reference sequence). The CDR3 totals 17 residues. V gave up 6 bases and J gave up 2 bases; unmatched junction bases: 11. CDR3 protein: CSASSGTGGAGNQPQHF. For the CDR3, the DNA is TGCAGTGCCTCTTCCGGGACAGGGGGCGCGGGCAATCAGCCCCAGCATTTT.

The sample holds a few counts of this clonotype. This sequence joins TRBV4-3 and TRBJ2-2; 9 nucleotides line up with TRBD1. Looked up from germline, CDR1 is LGHNA and CDR2 is YSLEER. This CDR3 has 16 residues. Trimming removed 0 bases from V and 6 bases from J; junction bases left unmatched: 5. CDR3 protein: CASSQESDRGAGELFF. The CDR3, as DNA: TGCGCCAGCAGCCAAGAATCGGACAGGGGAGCCGGGGAGCTGTTTTTT.